The source of this TCR beta chain is a study of T cells expressing NK-cell markers (dated by TCRdb to about 2020). Describing the broader study: Three sorted T-cell subsets (CD3+CD56+NKG2C+, CD3+CD56+NKG2C- and CD3+CD56-NKG2C+) from fewer than 10 donors had their TCR beta-chain repertoires profiled. Randomly selected healthy volunteers, three men and five women, were used as the eight sequenced donors. Among the eight sequenced donors, only one was HCMV-seronegative, while the other seven were HCMV-seropositive. Illumina HiSeq 2000/2500, MiSeq or NextSeq was used to sequence libraries as 2 x 150 bp reads. The investigation overall reported the following: For roughly 6 donors, the dominant CD3+CD56+NKG2C+ clonotypes were among the top 10 CD8+ clonotypes and accounted for about 1.0-8% of CD8+ T cells. Those dominant clonotypes were again the most abundant among CD3+CD56-NKG2C+ cells in a few donors, at roughly 25-65%. Whether the expanded NKG2C-expressing T cell clones were specific for HCMV antigens was left unclear.

The sequencer was an Illumina HiSeq 2000. TCR beta cDNA libraries were made by 5'RACE template switching that added a universal primer site and unique molecular identifiers. cDNA synthesis was primed from the TCR beta constant segment and was followed by two successive PCR amplification steps. The study's own analysis went as follows. MIGEC was used to demultiplex reads and group reads by UMI, and MiTCR was used to assemble and quantify clonotypes. To exclude erroneous sequences, any TCR cDNA sequence not supported by at least two reads was discarded. Downstream repertoire analysis used the tcR package, and clonotypes were matched across fractions by CDR3 nucleotide sequence plus V segment. VDJmatch was used to annotate antigen specificity against VDJdb, with one amino acid substitution allowed in CDR3. Once TCRdb had reprocessed the reads, it stored one entry per CDR3 protein sequence and supplied no DNA. The V and J calls come from TCRdb's annotation, not from the publication. The sample's records list fewer than 400,000 distinct CDR3 sequences. The top ten clonotypes cover about 11% of the sample.

A commercial ELISA kit detecting HCMV-specific IgG in serum was used to determine HCMV serostatus. Ficoll density gradient centrifugation was used to isolate peripheral blood mononuclear cells from blood. Notes on this clonotype: The antigen it recognizes is unknown.

The clonotype comes from a woman aged 45-59 years in good health. Donor details come from another sample of the same person, matched by shared clones. Sequencing was done on a sample of blood T cells: a sorted CD56 or NKG2C T cell subset, CD4+ or CD8+ T cells, or bulk PBMC T cells (not recorded which).

The CDR3 region reads CASSLVARGSYEQYF. This chain joins TRBV5-6 to TRBJ2-7; TCRdb's D call of TRBD1 is untestable without DNA. The germline V gene specifies SGHDT as CDR1 and YYEEEE as CDR2. Measured from the cysteine to the phenylalanine, the CDR3 is 15 residues long. No DNA sequence is on record.